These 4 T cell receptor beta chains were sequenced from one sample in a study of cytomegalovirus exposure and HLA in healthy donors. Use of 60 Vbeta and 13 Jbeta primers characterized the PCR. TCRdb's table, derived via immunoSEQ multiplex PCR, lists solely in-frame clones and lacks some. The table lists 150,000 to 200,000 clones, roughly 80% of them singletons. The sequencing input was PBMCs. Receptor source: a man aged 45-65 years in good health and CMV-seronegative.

CDR3 residues: CASSLRAGRGELFF. Here the CDR3 DNA reads TGTGCCAGCAGTTTAAGAGCGGGACGCGGGGAGCTGTTTTTT. The V and J genes are TRBV28 and TRBJ2-2, with 7 bases lining up with TRBD2. CDR1 and CDR2 from the germline V gene are MDHEN and SYDVKM. V gave up 2 bases and J gave up 7 bases; unmatched junction bases: 4. CDR3 length: 14 amino acids. Combining the CDR3 with reference TRBV28 and TRBJ2-2 gives the whole variable domain DVKVTQSSRYLVKRTGEKVFLECVQDMDHENMFWYRQDPGLGLRLIYFSYDVKMKEKGDIPEGYSVSREKKERFSLILESASTNQTSMYLCASSLRAGRGELFFGEGSRLTVL.

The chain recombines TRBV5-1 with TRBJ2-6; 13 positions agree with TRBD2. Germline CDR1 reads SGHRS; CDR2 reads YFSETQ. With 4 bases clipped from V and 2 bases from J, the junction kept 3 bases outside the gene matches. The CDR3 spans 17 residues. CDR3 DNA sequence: TGCGCCAGCAGCCCCGGACTAGCGGGGGCTGGGGCCAACGTCCTGACTTTC. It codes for CASSPGLAGAGANVLTF.

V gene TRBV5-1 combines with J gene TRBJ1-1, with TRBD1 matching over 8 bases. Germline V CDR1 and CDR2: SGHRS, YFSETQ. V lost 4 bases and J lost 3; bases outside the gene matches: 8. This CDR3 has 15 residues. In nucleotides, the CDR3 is TGCGCCAGCAGCAAGACACAGGGGGTCGACACTGAAGCTTTCTTT. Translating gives CASSKTQGVDTEAFF.

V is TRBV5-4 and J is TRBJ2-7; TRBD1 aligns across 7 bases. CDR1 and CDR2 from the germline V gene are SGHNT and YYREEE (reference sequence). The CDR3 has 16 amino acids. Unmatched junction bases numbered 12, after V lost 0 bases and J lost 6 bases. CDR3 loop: CASSLEGARPSGEQYF. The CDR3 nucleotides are TGTGCCAGCAGCTTGGAGGGGGCTAGGCCATCGGGCGAGCAGTACTTC.